This TCR beta chain was documented in a study of T cell responses to AZD1222 COVID-19 vaccine. Whole-study results and caveats: Per reports, nearly half of all spike-specific TCRs target regions that are unmutated in variants. Across spike, vaccine-associated CD4 TCRs were found, dominant at 160-218 and 743-854. Females made up more of the donors, who were largely white British, and clonal diversity may have come out too low.

This CDR3 has 19 amino acids. Per germline, CDR1 SGHRS and CDR2 YFSETQ. V was clipped by 1 base and J by 4 bases; unmatched bases: 9. Details on this clone: Its antigen is currently unknown.

The repertoire was sequenced with immunoSEQ multiplex PCR; TCRdb's copy has only in-frame clones and lacks some. The sample yields 100,000 to 150,000 clones, about 89% seen once. The receptor was derived from an adult in good health. V usage is TRBV5-1 and J usage is TRBJ2-6, with 12 bases matching TRBD1. Sequenced here: peripheral blood, sampled on day 0 of AZD1222 vaccination. In nucleotides, the CDR3 is TGCGCCAGCAGCTTGTTCCCCGGGACAGGGGGCCCCGGGGCCAACGTCCTGACTTTC. It codes for CASSLFPGTGGPGANVLTF.